These 31 T cell receptor beta chains were all obtained from the same sample, sequenced in a study of blood T cell repertoires in COVID-19. The repertoire was sequenced with immunoSEQ multiplex PCR; TCRdb's copy has only in-frame clones and lacks some. Here the sample spans under 200,000 clones, 88% being singletons. The sequencing sample was made of peripheral blood. All receptors come from a man between 65 and 85 years old with active or convalescent COVID-19.

This chain links TRBV21-1 with TRBJ2-7; the D call in the table, TRBD1, was not verified against the DNA. TRBV21-1 is assigned pseudogene status. CDR3 length: 16 residues. CDR3 amino acids: CASFLDRGRVSYEQYF. The CDR3 region has the DNA TGTGCCAGCTTCCTCGACAGGGGGCGCGTATCCTACGAGCAGTACTTC.

The genes are TRBV3-1 (or the pseudogene TRBV3-2) and TRBJ2-1, with a weak D call TRBD2 (7 bases). CDR1 and CDR2 from the germline V gene are LGHDT and YNNKEL (reference sequence). CDR3 length: 17 amino acids. With 0 bases removed from V and 4 bases from J, the gap between germline ends came to 16 bases. DNA of the CDR3: TGTGCCAGCAGCCAAGATTCGGGGAGGGGGTTTTACAATGAGCAGTTCTTC. It specifies CASSQDSGRGFYNEQFF.

The genes are TRBV7-2 and TRBJ2-3; possibly TRBD2 for D (6 bases). Germline V gene lookup returns CDR1 SGHTA and CDR2 FQGNSA. This CDR3 spans 18 amino acids. V lost 6 bases and J 5 bases, leaving 27 bases between the germline ends. CDR3 DNA: TGTGCCAGCAGTTCTTTTCCCCCCGGCCGGGGAGGTGTAGATACGCAGTATTTT. It codes for CASSSFPPGRGGVDTQYF.

The CDR3 sequence: CAISESDTGELFF. CDR3 coding DNA: TGTGCCATCAGTGAATCAGACACCGGGGAGCTGTTTTTT. The chain employs TRBV10-3 and TRBJ2-2; no clear D. Germline CDR1 ENHRY, CDR2 SYGVKD. Trimming stripped 3 bases from V and 3 bases from J, with 5 bases between. This CDR3 region has 13 residues.

This chain connects TRBV19 to TRBJ1-1; tentatively, D is TRBD1 (5 bases). Germline CDR1 and CDR2: LNHDA and SQIVND (reference sequence). The ends were cut back, 3 bases at V and 1 base at J, with 12 bases in the middle. The CDR3 length is 15 residues. The DNA of the CDR3 is TGTGCCAGTAGTATTCCAAGGGGCCCGAACACTGAAGCTTTCTTT. It translates to CASSIPRGPNTEAFF.

The chain has TRBV3-1 (or the pseudogene TRBV3-2) and TRBJ2-2; 14 bases match TRBD2. CDR1 LGHDT and CDR2 YNNKEL come from the germline V gene (reference sequence). V shed 0 bases and J 5 bases; nucleotides not matched to a gene: 8. This CDR3 has 19 residues. CDR3 sequence reads: CASSQDRGLAGENTGELFF. The CDR3 DNA is TGTGCCAGCAGCCAAGATCGGGGACTAGCGGGAGAAAATACCGGGGAGCTGTTTTTT.

V is TRBV2 and J is TRBJ1-5; 8 nucleotides line up with TRBD1. The CDR3 is made up of 15 amino acids. J gave up 5 bases and V 3 bases, and 6 bases lay outside the gene matches. Looked up from germline, CDR1 is SNHLY and CDR2 is FYNNEI. CDR3 loop: CASSESRGLHQPQHF. DNA for the CDR3: TGTGCCAGCAGTGAGAGCAGGGGGCTACATCAGCCCCAGCATTTT.

The chain carries TRBV4-1 and TRBJ1-2, with a tentative D call TRBD1 (6 bases). CDR3 length: 14 residues. Between the trimmed V and J ends, which lost 4 bases and 5 bases, there was a span of 14 bases. The germline CDR1 and CDR2 sequences are MGHRA and YSYEKL. CDR3 DNA: TGCGCCAGCAGCCTCACAGGGTTGGCATATGGCTACACCTTC. Its protein product is CASSLTGLAYGYTF.

V gene TRBV29-1 combines with J gene TRBJ2-2; 9 nucleotides match TRBD1. The CDR3 is 18 amino acids. The J segment lost 6 bases and the V segment lost 0 bases, leaving 14 bases of the junction unmatched. Germline-derived CDR1 and CDR2 are SQVTM and ANQGSEA. The CDR3 DNA reads as TGCAGCGTTGAAGATTGGGCCCGGGGACAGGGAGTTTCCGGGGAGCTGTTTTTT. Protein sequence: CSVEDWARGQGVSGELFF.

The chain joins TRBV6-2 or TRBV6-3 to TRBJ1-2; D is perhaps TRBD1 (6 bases). Germline lookup yields CDR1 MNHEY and CDR2 SVGEGT. The V end lost 0 bases, the J end lost 1 base, and 18 bases lay between the germline ends. The CDR3 is 18 amino acids. CDR3 in DNA: TGTGCCAGCAGTTACTCGAGATCCAGGGGTGGCGGTAACTATGGCTACACCTTC. It encodes CASSYSRSRGGGNYGYTF.

The chain is built from TRBV23-1 and TRBJ1-5; D possibly corresponds to TRBD1 (6 bases). TRBV23-1 is annotated as an ORF whose role is uncertain. Trimming took off 0 bases at V and 0 bases at J, with 24 bases between the two ends. This CDR3 comprises 21 residues. CDR3 bases: TGCGCCAGCAGTCAATCGGGGGATGGGGACACCAGCTACTATAGCAATCAGCCCCAGCATTTT. Translated, it gives CASSQSGDGDTSYYSNQPQHF.

CDR3 coding DNA: TGTGCCACCAGGACCGGGACACCCTACAATGAGCAGTTCTTC. It is translated as CATRTGTPYNEQFF. The chain employs TRBV15 and TRBJ2-1; TRBD1 might be the D (6 bases). The CDR3 covers 14 residues. Trimming stripped 6 bases from V and 2 bases from J, with 11 bases between. Germline assignment: CDR1 LNHNV and CDR2 YYDKDF (reference sequence).

This chain links TRBV18 with TRBJ2-7; D unresolved. The CDR3 spans 13 residues. Germline V lookup: CDR1 KGHSH, CDR2 LQKENI. V lost 1 base, J lost 0 bases, and 4 bases lay in between. The DNA of the CDR3 is TGTGCCAGCTCACCACTTAGCTCCTACGAGCAGTACTTC. It translates to CASSPLSSYEQYF.

The DNA for the CDR3 is TGTGCCAGTCGACAGGGGCACCAAAATGGCTACACCTTC. Its protein is CASRQGHQNGYTF. This rearrangement joins TRBV19 to TRBJ1-2, with 8 bases aligning to TRBD1. CDR1 and CDR2 from the germline V gene are LNHDA and SQIVND (reference sequence). The CDR3 loop spans 13 amino acids. Trimming removed 8 bases from V and 6 bases from J; junction bases left unmatched: 8. The complete variable domain, with remaining parts taken from reference TRBV19 and TRBJ1-2, reads DGGITQSPKYLFRKEGQNVTLSCEQNLNHDAMYWYRQDPGQGLRLIYYSQIVNDFQKGDIAEGYSVSREKKESFPLTVTSAQKNPTAFYLCASRQGHQNGYTFGSGTRLTVV.

The count of this clone is one. This chain connects TRBV24-1 to TRBJ1-1, with D perhaps matching TRBD1 (5 bases). Trimming removed 7 bases from V and 1 base from J, with 18 bases in between. This CDR3 contains 16 residues. Germline V gene lookup returns CDR1 KGHDR and CDR2 SFDVKD. The CDR3 loop reads CATRSSGGMGNTEAFF. For the CDR3, the DNA is TGTGCCACCAGATCCAGCGGGGGGATGGGGAACACTGAAGCTTTCTTT.

The rearrangement uses TRBV27 and TRBJ1-6, with D perhaps TRBD1 (5 bases). Germline values: CDR1 MNHEY, CDR2 SMNVEV (reference sequence). Trimming took 3 bases from V and 10 from J, leaving 13 bases between them. CDR3 size: 14 residues. DNA of the CDR3: TGTGCCAGCAGTTTCAGGCAGGGAGGATCACCCCTCCACTTT. As protein: CASSFRQGGSPLHF.

The chain couples TRBV10-3 to TRBJ1-3; a weak D match, TRBD1 (6 bases). Trimming left V 6 bases short and J 0 bases short, with 15 bases between. This CDR3 has 16 residues. Germline V lookup: CDR1 ENHRY, CDR2 SYGVKD. The CDR3 coding sequence is TGTGCCATCAGCCCAAAAACAGGGAACTCTGGAAACACCATATATTTT. Its translation: CAISPKTGNSGNTIYF.

The V and J genes are TRBV9 and TRBJ2-3, with 8 positions matching TRBD2. Unmatched junction bases numbered 9, after V lost 4 bases and J lost 2 bases. CDR1 is SGDLS, CDR2 YYNGEE, per germline. The CDR3 sequence is 16 residues long. CDR3 protein: CASSTFSGEITDTQYF. Here the CDR3 DNA reads TGTGCCAGCAGCACATTTAGCGGGGAGATCACAGATACGCAGTATTTT.

This chain uses TRBV19 with TRBJ2-3; 7 positions match TRBD1. There are 15 residues in the CDR3. Germline values: CDR1 LNHDA, CDR2 SQIVND (reference sequence). J was trimmed by 0 bases and V by 5 bases; bases with no gene match: 5. The CDR3 spells CASSPKGQSTDTQYF. For the CDR3, the DNA is TGTGCCAGTAGTCCCAAGGGACAGAGCACAGATACGCAGTATTTT.

CDR3 nucleotides: TGTGCCAGTATCCCACCCGGGACACGGAACTATGGCTACACCTTC. Translating it yields CASIPPGTRNYGYTF. The J gene is TRBJ1-2, the V gene TRBV19, with a weak D call TRBD1 (6 bases). The CDR3 consists of 15 residues. V lost 7 bases and J 2 bases, leaving 17 bases between the germline ends. The germline gives CDR1 LNHDA, CDR2 SQIVND (reference sequence). The full variable domain, with the rest looked up from reference TRBV19 and TRBJ1-2, is DGGITQSPKYLFRKEGQNVTLSCEQNLNHDAMYWYRQDPGQGLRLIYYSQIVNDFQKGDIAEGYSVSREKKESFPLTVTSAQKNPTAFYLCASIPPGTRNYGYTFGSGTRLTVV.

V is TRBV14 and J is TRBJ1-6, with 7 bases that match TRBD1. This CDR3 contains 14 residues. Per germline, CDR1 SGHDN and CDR2 FVKESK. The V gene end was trimmed by 10 bases and the J gene end by 9 bases; junction bases not matched to a gene: 12. The CDR3 coding sequence is TGTGCCACCTCTTACAGGGGATGGGGTTCACCCCTCCACTTT. It codes for CATSYRGWGSPLHF.

This clone was detected once. The rearrangement uses TRBV28 and TRBJ1-6; unclear D gene. Trimming left V 5 bases short and J 7 bases short, with 12 bases between. The CDR3 runs to 14 residues. The germline V gene has CDR1 MDHEN and CDR2 SYDVKM. CDR3 sequence (DNA): TGTGCCAGCAGTATGAGCTTGTTAAATTCACCCCTCCACTTT. This gives the protein CASSMSLLNSPLHF.

V and J are TRBV9 and TRBJ2-2; D might be TRBD1 (6 bases). The CDR3 runs to 15 residues. Germline V gene data show CDR1 as SGDLS and CDR2 as YYNGEE. V was clipped by 4 bases and J by 3 bases, with 13 bases between them. The CDR3 nucleotides are TGTGCCAGCAGCTTCTTCGGACAGTACACCGGGGAGCTGTTTTTT. Its translation: CASSFFGQYTGELFF.

The chain has TRBV10-1 and TRBJ2-3; tentative D call: TRBD2 (6 bases). V lost 0 bases and J 2 bases, leaving 12 bases between the germline ends. CDR3 length: 16 residues. CDR1 is WNHNN and CDR2 is SYGVQD in the germline V gene (reference sequence). Here the CDR3 reads CASSESRPGDTDTQYF. CDR3 DNA sequence: TGCGCCAGCAGTGAGTCTAGGCCGGGGGACACAGATACGCAGTATTTT.

The chain has TRBV24-1 and TRBJ1-2; D uncertain. Per germline, CDR1 KGHDR and CDR2 SFDVKD. The CDR3 is 11 residues long. V shed 5 bases and J shed 8 bases, with 8 bases lying between them. In nucleotides, the CDR3 is TGTGCCACCAGTGGCGGGCGCGGCTACACCTTC. Translation gives CATSGGRGYTF.

The chain employs TRBV5-6 and TRBJ1-1; 9 nucleotides match TRBD1. The V gene's germline CDR1 is SGHDT and CDR2 YYEEEE. The V segment lost 3 bases and the J segment 4 bases; nucleotides outside the gene matches: 4. The CDR3 sequence is 14 residues long. CDR3 nucleotides: TGTGCCAGCAGCTGGGGGACAGGGTTCACTGAAGCTTTCTTT. Its protein is CASSWGTGFTEAFF.

Concerning this clone: At one of its ends the junction is not consistent with the germline gene, which may arise from a read error. The chain joins TRBV10-2 to TRBJ2-3; 9 nucleotides agree with TRBD2. CDR1 and CDR2 from the germline V gene are WSHSY and SAAADI. This CDR3 comprises 17 residues. This CDR3 is CASSPTSGTWGADTQYF. CDR3 bases: TGCGCCAGCAGCCCGACTAGCGGAACCTGGGGGGCAGATACACAGTATTTT.

This chain joins TRBV28 and TRBJ2-3; 7 bases match TRBD2. The germline gives CDR1 MDHEN, CDR2 SYDVKM. The CDR3 consists of 15 residues. Trimming removed 3 bases from V and 2 bases from J; junction bases left unmatched: 5. The CDR3 is CASSLAGASTDTQYF. CDR3 nucleotides: TGTGCCAGCAGTTTGGCGGGAGCCTCCACAGATACGCAGTATTTT. Full variable domain (outside the CDR3, taken from reference TRBV28 and TRBJ2-3): DVKVTQSSRYLVKRTGEKVFLECVQDMDHENMFWYRQDPGLGLRLIYFSYDVKMKEKGDIPEGYSVSREKKERFSLILESASTNQTSMYLCASSLAGASTDTQYFGPGTRLTVL.

The chain joins TRBV5-1 to TRBJ1-2; possible D gene TRBD1, 6 bases. The germline V gene has CDR1 SGHRS and CDR2 YFSETQ. Trimming stripped 5 bases from V and 4 bases from J, with 21 bases between. The CDR3 consists of 16 residues. In DNA form, the CDR3 reads TGCGCCAGCAGTCGGGATGGACAGCTTAGAGGCTATGGCTACACCTTC. Protein: CASSRDGQLRGYGYTF.

The chain combines TRBV7-8 with TRBJ2-1; maybe TRBD1 (7 bases). V was clipped by 6 bases and J by 7 bases, with 19 bases between them. This CDR3 spans 15 amino acids. The germline CDR1 and CDR2 sequences are SGHVS and FQNEAQ. The chain's CDR3 is CASSGQGGYLNEQFF. The CDR3 DNA follows: TGTGCCAGCAGTGGGCAGGGGGGTTATTTGAATGAGCAGTTCTTC.

The V gene is TRBV6-2 or TRBV6-3, the J gene TRBJ1-1; the D gene is possibly TRBD1 (5 bases). The germline CDR1 and CDR2 sequences are MNHEY and SVGEGT. The V end was cut by 6 bases, the J end by 7 bases, with 9 bases between. CDR3 length equals 11 residues. The CDR3 protein is CASSHGGEAFF. The CDR3 DNA reads TGTGCCAGCAGCCACGGGGGTGAAGCTTTCTTT.